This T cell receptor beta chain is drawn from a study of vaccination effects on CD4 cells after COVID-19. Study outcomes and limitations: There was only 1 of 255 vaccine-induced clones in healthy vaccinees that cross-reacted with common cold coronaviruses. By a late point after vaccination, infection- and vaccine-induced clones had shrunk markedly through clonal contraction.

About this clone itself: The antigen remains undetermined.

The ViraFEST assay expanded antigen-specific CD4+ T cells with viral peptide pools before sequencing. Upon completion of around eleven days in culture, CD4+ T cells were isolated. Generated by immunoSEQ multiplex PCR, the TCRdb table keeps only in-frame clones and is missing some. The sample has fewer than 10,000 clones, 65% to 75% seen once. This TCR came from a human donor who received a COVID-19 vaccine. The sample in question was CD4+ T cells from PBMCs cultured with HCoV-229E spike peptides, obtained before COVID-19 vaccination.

The CDR3 is CASSEGGTGGYEQYF. As DNA, the CDR3 is TGTGCCAGCAGTGAAGGTGGGACAGGGGGCTACGAGCAGTACTTC. The chain links TRBV25-1 to TRBJ2-7; 11 nucleotides align to TRBD1. From germline, CDR1 is MGHDK and CDR2 SYGVNS. This CDR3 spans 15 amino acids. V shed 2 bases and J 3 bases; nucleotides not matched to a gene: 3.